This TCR beta chain stems from a study of PD-L1 blockade in urothelial cancer. Looking at the study overall: Atezolizumab 1,200 mg was given intravenously every 3 weeks, starting 2014. Prior chemotherapy in patients spanned 0 to 3 regimens. Analyses used blood from 3 weeks (second dose) and 6 weeks after treatment start. Study-wide points: Pretreatment TCR clonality in blood, when below the median, was predictive of better survival.

Trimming cost V 3 bases and J 2 bases, with 15 bases left between them. The CDR3 loop spans 15 amino acids. CDR1 is SGHDT and CDR2 is YYEEEE in the germline V gene. To note about this clone: Its antigen is undetermined.

This sample's time point: pretreatment peripheral blood. Using immunoSEQ multiplex PCR, the repertoire was profiled, and TCRdb retains in-frame clones only, with some absent. Seen here are roughly 130,000 clones, approximately 84% observed once, and the top ten hold 2.5% to 4%. The source material was PBMCs, sampled around atezolizumab (anti-PD-L1) treatment. The rearrangement joins TRBV5-6 to TRBJ2-7; a weak D match, TRBD1 (5 bases). The clonotype originates from a man between 45 and 60 years old with urothelial cancer. The CDR3 coding sequence is TGTGCCAGCAGCTGGAAGTGGGCAGGGACCTACGAGCAGTACTTC. Amino acid sequence: CASSWKWAGTYEQYF.